One and the same sample provided the 9 T cell receptor beta chains below, sequenced in a study of blood T cell repertoires in COVID-19 (dated by TCRdb to 2020 to 2021). The receptor library was made with the immunoSEQ multiplex PCR assay. TCRdb carries this immuneACCESS record with in-frame sequences only. Its versions omit some clonotypes, under half of them owing to an unresolved V gene in the studies checked, with the rest unexplained. This sample gives around 46,000 clones in total; over 70% of them show up just once. The ten largest clones represent around 8.6% of the sample. Sequenced material: peripheral blood. These receptors were obtained from a man in his fifties or sixties with acute or convalescent COVID-19.

V is TRBV2 and J is TRBJ2-7, with TRBD2 identical over 8 bases. There are 17 residues in the CDR3. With V trimmed by 2 bases and J by 4 bases, 13 bases remained unmatched. CDR1 is SNHLY, CDR2 FYNNEI, per germline. The CDR3 DNA sequence: TGTGCCAGCAGTGAAAGCCTAGCGGGTCCCCCCCCATACGAGCAGTACTTC. Encoded protein: CASSESLAGPPPYEQYF.

The rearrangement uses TRBV6-2 or TRBV6-3 and TRBJ1-5; 8 bases are a match to TRBD1. The CDR3 covers 16 residues. The germline gives CDR1 MNHEY, CDR2 SVGEGT. After removal of 5 bases from V and 0 bases from J, the junction contained 6 bases not matched to a gene. The CDR3 reads CASSSQGAISNQPQHF. The CDR3 DNA sequence: TGTGCCAGCAGTAGCCAGGGGGCCATTAGCAATCAGCCCCAGCATTTT.

The genes are TRBV3-1 (or the pseudogene TRBV3-2) and TRBJ2-2; D possibly corresponds to TRBD2 (6 bases). V lost 3 bases, J lost 6 bases, and 17 bases lay in between. The CDR3 is 16 amino acids. The germline gives CDR1 LGHDT, CDR2 YNNKEL (reference sequence). CDR3 residues: CASSHTGLSPSGELFF. The CDR3 DNA sequence: TGTGCCAGCAGCCATACGGGACTGAGTCCATCCGGGGAGCTGTTTTTT.

The chain employs TRBV19 and TRBJ2-7; TRBD2 might be the D (5 bases). This CDR3 comprises 16 residues. V was cut by 6 bases and J by 3 bases, with 21 bases left in between. Looked up from germline, CDR1 is LNHDA and CDR2 is SQIVND (reference sequence). DNA of the CDR3: TGTGCCAGTAGCGGATTGGTGGGGAGTGGAAACTACGAGCAGTACTTC. It specifies CASSGLVGSGNYEQYF.

The V gene is TRBV11-2, the J gene TRBJ1-5, with TRBD1 as a possible D gene (5 bases). The CDR3 runs to 15 residues. Looked up from germline, CDR1 is SGHAT and CDR2 is FQNNGV. Trimming removed 0 bases from V and 5 bases from J, with 11 bases in between. CDR3 loop: CASSLESAGDQPQHF. DNA for the CDR3: TGTGCCAGCAGCTTAGAATCTGCGGGGGATCAGCCCCAGCATTTT.

The V and J genes are TRBV7-3 and TRBJ2-3, with a weak D call TRBD2 (6 bases). The CDR3 loop spans 15 amino acids. The V end was cut by 0 bases, the J end by 2 bases, with 9 bases between. Germline loops: CDR1 SGHTA, CDR2 FQGTGA. The CDR3 bases are TGTGCCAGCAGCTTAACTAGCGGTTCCACAGATACGCAGTATTTT. It encodes CASSLTSGSTDTQYF. The full variable domain, with the rest looked up from reference TRBV7-3 and TRBJ2-3, is GAGVSQTPSNKVTEKGKYVELRCDPISGHTALYWYRQSLGQGPEFLIYFQGTGAADDSGLPNDRFFAVRPEGSVSTLKIQRTERGDSAVYLCASSLTSGSTDTQYFGPGTRLTVL.

This sequence joins TRBV6-2 or TRBV6-3 and TRBJ2-5; no firm D call. Germline CDR1 is MNHEY and CDR2 is SVGEGT. The CDR3 has 13 amino acids. Trimming shortened V by 5 bases and J by 1 base, and 8 bases separated the two germline ends. Here the CDR3 reads CASSRQLQETQYF. The CDR3 bases are TGTGCCAGCAGTCGCCAACTCCAAGAGACCCAGTACTTC.

This sequence joins TRBV11-2 and TRBJ1-4; tentative D call: TRBD1 (6 bases). Germline-derived CDR1 and CDR2 are SGHAT and FQNNGV. The CDR3 spans 15 residues. Trimming pared 5 bases from V and 3 bases from J, leaving 13 bases between. The CDR3 nucleotides are TGTGCCAGCAGCCCGCAGGGGCCGGCTAATGAAAAACTGTTTTTT. Protein product: CASSPQGPANEKLFF.

The genes are TRBV28 and TRBJ1-5; possibly TRBD1 for D (6 bases). There are 14 residues in the CDR3. The germline CDR1 and CDR2 sequences are MDHEN and SYDVKM. V was trimmed by 1 base and J by 6 bases, leaving 10 bases between them. The CDR3 reads CASSLLQGSQPQHF. As DNA, the CDR3 is TGTGCCAGCAGTTTATTACAGGGAAGTCAGCCCCAGCATTTT.